This T cell receptor beta chain was sequenced during a study of cytomegalovirus exposure and HLA in healthy donors. Whole-study findings and limits: V- and J-gene trimming of TCR beta was linked (in a later analysis) to a missense DCLRE1C variant. Apparent HLA restriction characterized most CMV-associated TCR beta chains in a later analysis.

As for this clone: Its antigen is unknown.

PCR involved 60 Vbeta and 13 Jbeta primers. Assay: immunoSEQ multiplex PCR; the TCRdb copy retains only in-frame clones and omits some. The sample contains 60,000 to 75,000 clones, 79% of which appear only once. Germline CDR1 is SGHAT and CDR2 is FQNNGV. The CDR3 length is 18 residues. The V segment lost 7 bases and the J segment 0 bases; nucleotides outside the gene matches: 8. The sample consisted of PBMCs. The chain couples TRBV11-2 to TRBJ2-4, with 14 nucleotides matching TRBD2. The sequence derives from a woman aged 25 to 39 in good health and CMV-seronegative. CDR3 amino acids: CASTRGLAGDLAKNIQYF. The DNA for the CDR3 is TGTGCCAGCACCCGGGGACTAGCGGGGGACCTAGCCAAAAACATTCAGTACTTC.